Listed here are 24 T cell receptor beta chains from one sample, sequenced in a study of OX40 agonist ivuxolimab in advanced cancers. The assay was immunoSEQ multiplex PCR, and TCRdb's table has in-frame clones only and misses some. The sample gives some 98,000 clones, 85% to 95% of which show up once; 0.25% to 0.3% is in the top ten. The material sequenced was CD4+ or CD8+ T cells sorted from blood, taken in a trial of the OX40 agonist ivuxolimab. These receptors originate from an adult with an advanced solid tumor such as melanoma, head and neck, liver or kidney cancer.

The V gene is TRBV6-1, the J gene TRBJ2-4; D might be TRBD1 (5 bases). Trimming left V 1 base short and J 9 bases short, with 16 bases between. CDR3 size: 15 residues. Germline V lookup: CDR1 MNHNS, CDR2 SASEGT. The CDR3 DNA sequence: TGTGCCAGCAGTGAAGTGGGGCTGGGTGGGGCCATTCAGTACTTC. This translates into CASSEVGLGGAIQYF.

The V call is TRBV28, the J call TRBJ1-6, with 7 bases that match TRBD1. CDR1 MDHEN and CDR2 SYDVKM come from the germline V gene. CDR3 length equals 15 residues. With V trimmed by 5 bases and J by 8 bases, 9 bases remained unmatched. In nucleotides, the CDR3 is TGTGCCAGCAGTACGACAGGGCGCCCGGATTCACCCCTCCACTTT. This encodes CASSTTGRPDSPLHF.

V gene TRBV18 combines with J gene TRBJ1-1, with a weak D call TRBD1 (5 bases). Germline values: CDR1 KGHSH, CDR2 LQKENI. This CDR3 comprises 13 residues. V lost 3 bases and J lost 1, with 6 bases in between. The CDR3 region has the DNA TGTGCCAGCTCACCGGACAAGAACACTGAAGCTTTCTTT. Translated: CASSPDKNTEAFF. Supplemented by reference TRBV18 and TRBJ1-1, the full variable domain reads NAGVMQNPRHLVRRRGQEARLRCSPMKGHSHVYWYRQLPEEGLKFMVYLQKENIIDESGMPKERFSAEFPKEGPSILRIQQVVRGDSAAYFCASSPDKNTEAFFGQGTRLTVV.

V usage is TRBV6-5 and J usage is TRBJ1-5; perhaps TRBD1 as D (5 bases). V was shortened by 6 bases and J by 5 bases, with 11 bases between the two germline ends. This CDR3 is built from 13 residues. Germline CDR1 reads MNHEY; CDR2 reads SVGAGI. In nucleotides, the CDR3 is TGTGCCAGCAGACGACAGAGATATCAGCCCCAGCATTTT. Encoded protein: CASRRQRYQPQHF.

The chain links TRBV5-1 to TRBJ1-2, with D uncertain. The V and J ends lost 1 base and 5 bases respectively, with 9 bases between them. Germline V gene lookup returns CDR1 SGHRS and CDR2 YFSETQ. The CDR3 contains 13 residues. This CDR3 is CASSLSRRYGYTF. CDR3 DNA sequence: TGCGCCAGCAGCTTGTCCAGGAGGTATGGCTACACCTTC.

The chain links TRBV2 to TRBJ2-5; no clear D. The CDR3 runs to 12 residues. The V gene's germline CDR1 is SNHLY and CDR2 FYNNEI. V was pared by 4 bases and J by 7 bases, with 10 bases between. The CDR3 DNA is TGTGCCAGCAGTGGATGGGTGGGGACCCAGTACTTC. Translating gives CASSGWVGTQYF.

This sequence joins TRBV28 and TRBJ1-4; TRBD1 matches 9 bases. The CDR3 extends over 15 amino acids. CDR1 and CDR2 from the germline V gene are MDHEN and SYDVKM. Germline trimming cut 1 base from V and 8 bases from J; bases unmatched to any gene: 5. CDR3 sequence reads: CASSLSGTGSEKLFF. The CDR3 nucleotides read TGTGCCAGCAGTTTATCCGGGACAGGGTCCGAAAAACTGTTTTTT.

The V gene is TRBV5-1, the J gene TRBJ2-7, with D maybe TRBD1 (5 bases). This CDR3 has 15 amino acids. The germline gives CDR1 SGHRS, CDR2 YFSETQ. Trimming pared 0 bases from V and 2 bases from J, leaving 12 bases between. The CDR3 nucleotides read TGCGCCAGCAGCTTGGGTCATGGGGCCGCCTACGAGCAGTACTTC. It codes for CASSLGHGAAYEQYF.

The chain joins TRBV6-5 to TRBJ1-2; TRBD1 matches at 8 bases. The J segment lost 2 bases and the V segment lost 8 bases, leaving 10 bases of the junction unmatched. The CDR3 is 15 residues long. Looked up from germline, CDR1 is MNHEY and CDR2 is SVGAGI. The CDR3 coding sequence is TGTGCCAGCTTCTCCGGGACAGGCGCCAACTATGGCTACACCTTC. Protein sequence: CASFSGTGANYGYTF.

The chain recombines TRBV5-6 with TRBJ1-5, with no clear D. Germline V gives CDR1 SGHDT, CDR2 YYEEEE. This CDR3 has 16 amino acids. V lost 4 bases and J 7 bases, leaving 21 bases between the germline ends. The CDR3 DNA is TGTGCCAGCAGCCGAGGTATGGTTGAGGGTGACCAGCCCCAGCATTTT. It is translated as CASSRGMVEGDQPQHF.

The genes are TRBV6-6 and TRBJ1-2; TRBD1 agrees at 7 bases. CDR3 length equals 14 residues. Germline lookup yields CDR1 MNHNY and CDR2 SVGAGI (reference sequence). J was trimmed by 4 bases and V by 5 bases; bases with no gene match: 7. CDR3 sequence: CASSPAGQLYGYTF. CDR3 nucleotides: TGTGCCAGCAGTCCAGCGGGACAGCTCTATGGCTACACCTTC.

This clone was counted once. The chain's CDR3 is CASSVLPGPPGQPQHF. Here the CDR3 DNA reads TGTGCCAGCAGCGTACTACCTGGACCTCCAGGGCAGCCCCAGCATTTT. V usage is TRBV9 and J usage is TRBJ1-5, with D possibly matching TRBD1 (5 bases). Deletions cut 1 base from V and 7 bases from J, with 18 bases between. Germline-derived CDR1 and CDR2 are SGDLS and YYNGEE. CDR3 size: 16 residues. Variable domain in full (rest from reference TRBV9 and TRBJ1-5): DSGVTQTPKHLITATGQRVTLRCSPRSGDLSVYWYQQSLDQGLQFLIQYYNGEERAKGNILERFSAQQFPDLHSELNLSSLELGDSALYFCASSVLPGPPGQPQHFGDGTRLSIL.

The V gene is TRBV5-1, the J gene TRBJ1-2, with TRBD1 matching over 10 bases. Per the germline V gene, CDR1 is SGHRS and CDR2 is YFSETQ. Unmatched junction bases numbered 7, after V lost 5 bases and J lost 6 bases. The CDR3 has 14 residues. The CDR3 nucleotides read TGCGCCAGCAGAATTGGACAGGGGGTGGATGGCTACACCTTC. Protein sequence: CASRIGQGVDGYTF.

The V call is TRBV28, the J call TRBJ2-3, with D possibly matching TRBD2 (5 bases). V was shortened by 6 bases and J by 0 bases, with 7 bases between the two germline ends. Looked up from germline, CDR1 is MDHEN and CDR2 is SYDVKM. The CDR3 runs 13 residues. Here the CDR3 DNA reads TGTGCCAGCAGGGACTGGAGCACAGATACGCAGTATTTT. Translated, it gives CASRDWSTDTQYF. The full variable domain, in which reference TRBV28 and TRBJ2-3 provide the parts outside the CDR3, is DVKVTQSSRYLVKRTGEKVFLECVQDMDHENMFWYRQDPGLGLRLIYFSYDVKMKEKGDIPEGYSVSREKKERFSLILESASTNQTSMYLCASRDWSTDTQYFGPGTRLTVL.

In DNA, the CDR3 is TGCAGCGCTGTGACAGACCTTGGAAACACCATATATTTT. This translates into CSAVTDLGNTIYF. The chain is built from TRBV29-1 and TRBJ1-3; D perhaps matches TRBD1 (5 bases). Looked up from germline, CDR1 is SQVTM and CDR2 is ANQGSEA. The CDR3 is made up of 13 amino acids. The V end was cut by 7 bases, the J end by 3 bases, with 13 bases between.

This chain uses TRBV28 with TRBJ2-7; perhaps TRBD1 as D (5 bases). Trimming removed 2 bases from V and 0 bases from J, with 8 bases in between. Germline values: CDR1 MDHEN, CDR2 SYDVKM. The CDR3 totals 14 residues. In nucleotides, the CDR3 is TGTGCCAGCAGTTTAAGGGGTGGCTCCTACGAGCAGTACTTC. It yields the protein CASSLRGGSYEQYF.

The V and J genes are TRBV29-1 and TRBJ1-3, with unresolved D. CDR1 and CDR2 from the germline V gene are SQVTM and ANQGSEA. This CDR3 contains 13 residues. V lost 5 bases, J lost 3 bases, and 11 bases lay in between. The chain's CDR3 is CSVRLTDGNTIYF. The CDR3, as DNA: TGCAGCGTTCGCCTAACAGATGGAAACACCATATATTTT.

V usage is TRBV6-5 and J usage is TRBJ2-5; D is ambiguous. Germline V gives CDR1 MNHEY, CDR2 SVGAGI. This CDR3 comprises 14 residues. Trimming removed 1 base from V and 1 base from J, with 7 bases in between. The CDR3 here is CASSYLGSQETQYF. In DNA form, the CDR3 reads TGTGCCAGCAGTTACTTGGGCAGCCAAGAGACCCAGTACTTC.

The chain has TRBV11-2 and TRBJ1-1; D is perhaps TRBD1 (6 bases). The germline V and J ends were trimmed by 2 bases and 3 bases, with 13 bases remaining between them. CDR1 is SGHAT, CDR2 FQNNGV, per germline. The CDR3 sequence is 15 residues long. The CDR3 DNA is TGTGCCAGCAGCTTATCAGGGGCGGGGGACACTGAAGCTTTCTTT. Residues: CASSLSGAGDTEAFF.

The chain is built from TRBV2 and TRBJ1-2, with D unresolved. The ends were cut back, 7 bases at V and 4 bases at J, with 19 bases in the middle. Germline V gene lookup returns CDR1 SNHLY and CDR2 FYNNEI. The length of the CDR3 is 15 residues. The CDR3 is CASTQDAGYLYGYTF. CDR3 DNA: TGTGCCAGCACCCAAGACGCGGGATACCTCTATGGCTACACCTTC.

The CDR3 sequence is CSATGLNEQFF. CDR3 sequence (DNA): TGCAGTGCTACAGGCCTGAATGAGCAGTTCTTC. V is TRBV20-1 and J is TRBJ2-1; no clear D. V was clipped by 4 bases and J by 7 bases, with 8 bases between them. Germline loops: CDR1 DFQATT, CDR2 SNEGSKA (reference sequence). This CDR3 has 11 amino acids.

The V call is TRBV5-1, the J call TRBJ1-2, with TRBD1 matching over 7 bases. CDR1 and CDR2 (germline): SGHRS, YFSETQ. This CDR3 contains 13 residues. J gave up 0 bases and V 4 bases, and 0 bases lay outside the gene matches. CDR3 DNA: TGCGCCAGCAGCGGGACAGCTAACTATGGCTACACCTTC. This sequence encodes CASSGTANYGYTF. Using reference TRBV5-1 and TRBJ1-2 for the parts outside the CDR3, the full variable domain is KAGVTQTPRYLIKTRGQQVTLSCSPISGHRSVSWYQQTPGQGLQFLFEYFSETQRNKGNFPGRFSGRQFSNSRSEMNVSTLELGDSALYLCASSGTANYGYTFGSGTRLTVV.

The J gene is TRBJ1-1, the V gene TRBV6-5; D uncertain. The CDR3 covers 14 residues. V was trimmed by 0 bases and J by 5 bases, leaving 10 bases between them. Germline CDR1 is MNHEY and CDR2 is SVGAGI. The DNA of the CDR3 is TGTGCCAGCAGTTACTCGAAAGGGAGGACTGAAGCTTTCTTT. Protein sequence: CASSYSKGRTEAFF.

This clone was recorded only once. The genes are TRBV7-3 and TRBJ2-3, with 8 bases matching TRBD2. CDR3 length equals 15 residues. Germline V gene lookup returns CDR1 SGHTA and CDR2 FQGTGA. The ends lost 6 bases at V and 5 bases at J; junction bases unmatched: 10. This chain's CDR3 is CASRPTGTRGDTQYF. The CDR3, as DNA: TGTGCCAGCAGGCCTACCGGGACTAGAGGAGATACGCAGTATTTT.